These 5 T cell receptor beta chains were all obtained from the same sample, sequenced in a study of cytomegalovirus exposure and HLA in healthy donors. TCRdb's table, derived via immunoSEQ multiplex PCR, lists solely in-frame clones and lacks some. The profile shows about 130,000 clones, 80% to 90% of them singletons. Source material: PBMCs. These receptors all come from a woman between 18 and 29 years old in good health and CMV-seronegative.

The chain joins TRBV18 to TRBJ2-3; D is uncertain. The CDR3 contains 16 residues. Trimming shortened V by 2 bases and J by 0 bases, and 12 bases separated the two germline ends. Germline V gene data show CDR1 as KGHSH and CDR2 as LQKENI. The CDR3 is CASSPNRVYSTDTQYF. The CDR3 DNA sequence: TGTGCCAGCTCACCAAACCGGGTGTATAGCACAGATACGCAGTATTTT.

The gene calls are TRBV12-1 and TRBJ2-7; the D call in the table, TRBD1, was not verified against the DNA. TRBV12-1 is a listed pseudogene. This CDR3 region has 14 residues. Here the CDR3 reads CASSICTGVFEQYF. DNA for the CDR3: TGTGCCAGCAGCATTTGTACAGGTGTATTCGAGCAGTACTTC.

The V call is TRBV9, the J call TRBJ2-5, with a weak D call TRBD2 (6 bases). Trimming removed 2 bases from V and 5 bases from J, with 10 bases in between. The CDR3 is made up of 13 amino acids. Germline CDR1 SGDLS, CDR2 YYNGEE. CDR3 protein: CASSVEAGETQYF. The CDR3 DNA sequence: TGTGCCAGCAGCGTGGAGGCGGGGGAGACCCAGTACTTC.

This sequence joins TRBV1 and TRBJ1-5; no DNA check was done on the table's D call, TRBD1. TRBV1 is assigned pseudogene status. The CDR3 runs to 15 residues. In DNA, the CDR3 is TGCACCAGCAGTCACAGGGGGCCTAGCAATCAGCCCCAGCATTTT. This gives the protein CTSSHRGPSNQPQHF.

V is TRBV19 and J is TRBJ2-2; no clear D. With 7 bases removed from V and 2 bases from J, the gap between germline ends came to 11 bases. The CDR3 is 14 amino acids. Germline CDR1 and CDR2: LNHDA and SQIVND (reference sequence). CDR3 amino acids: CASKTARNTGELFF. The CDR3 DNA follows: TGTGCCAGTAAAACTGCACGAAACACCGGGGAGCTGTTTTTT.